These 14 T cell receptor beta chains were sequenced from one sample in a study of blood T cells in healthy people across ages. A second PCR of 7 to 11 cycles used a sample-barcoded 5' primer and a J-beta primer mix. TCRdb analysed the 5' RACE reads with MiXCR anew, one entry per CDR3 protein. The data contain hundreds of thousands of distinct CDR3 sequences, approximately 25% of them seen just once; the ten biggest clones take up around 9.2%. The same data also contributed to another study, on T cells of mothers and their children.

What was sequenced was blood. These receptors originate from a boy aged 10-17 years in good health.

This chain uses TRBV5-5 with TRBJ2-1, with TRBD2 as a possible D gene (6 bases). This CDR3 region has 18 residues. Germline CDR1 and CDR2: SGHKS and YYEKEE (reference sequence). V lost 0 bases to trimming and J lost 2 bases, with 18 bases between them. CDR3 in DNA: TGTGCCAGCAGCTTGGTAGTTAGCGGTCCAGATACCTACAATGAGCAGTTCTTC. Encoded protein: CASSLVVSGPDTYNEQFF.

This CDR3 is CSAPLAKGTQYF. CDR3 nucleotide sequence: TGCAGTGCCCCCCTCGCTAAGGGGACCCAGTACTTC. The rearrangement links TRBV20-1 to TRBJ2-5, with D hard to call. V was shortened by 6 bases and J by 7 bases, with 15 bases between the two germline ends. The V gene's germline CDR1 is DFQATT and CDR2 SNEGSKA (reference sequence). The CDR3 extends over 12 amino acids.

The chain is built from TRBV12-3 or TRBV12-4 and TRBJ1-5, with 8 bases lining up with TRBD1. Trimming took 3 bases from V and 0 from J; bases not matched to a gene: 1. The CDR3 contains 15 residues. In nucleotides, the CDR3 is TGTGCCAGCAGTTTCAGGGGGCTTAGCAATCAGCCCCAGCATTTT. Its protein product is CASSFRGLSNQPQHF.

This clonotype was observed a few times. V gene TRBV20-1 combines with J gene TRBJ2-1, with D possibly matching TRBD2 (5 bases). This CDR3 is built from 17 residues. Per germline, CDR1 DFQATT and CDR2 SNEGSKA (reference sequence). V lost 0 bases to trimming and J lost 8 bases, with 23 bases between them. CDR3 loop: CSARDEGRETRWDEQFF. For the CDR3, the DNA is TGCAGTGCTAGAGATGAGGGTCGGGAAACTCGTTGGGATGAGCAGTTCTTC.

The chain uses TRBV20-1 and TRBJ2-3, with TRBD2 matching 8 bases. The junction had 9 bases not matched to a gene; V was cut back by 2 bases and J by 5 bases. The CDR3 extends over 15 amino acids. Germline V gene sequence: CDR1 DFQATT, CDR2 SNEGSKA (reference sequence). CDR3 sequence reads: CSARRFGRGVDTQYF. The CDR3 nucleotides are TGCAGTGCTAGACGGTTCGGGAGGGGAGTAGATACGCAGTATTTT.

The rearrangement links TRBV27 to TRBJ1-2; unclear D gene. V lost 3 bases, J lost 4 bases, and 9 bases lay in between. The CDR3 has 13 amino acids. Germline assignment: CDR1 MNHEY and CDR2 SMNVEV (reference sequence). The chain's CDR3 is CASSFGKGYGYTF. The CDR3 DNA sequence: TGTGCCAGCAGTTTCGGCAAAGGCTATGGCTACACCTTC.

V is TRBV6-2 or TRBV6-3 and J is TRBJ1-5, with D hard to call. V lost 3 bases and J lost 7, with 13 bases in between. The CDR3 runs 14 residues. CDR1 and CDR2 from the germline V gene are MNHEY and SVGEGT. Here the CDR3 DNA reads TGTGCCAGCAGTTATGATACAGAGATCCAGCCCCAGCATTTT. Amino acid sequence: CASSYDTEIQPQHF.

This chain connects TRBV29-1 to TRBJ1-1; TRBD1 agrees at 9 bases. The CDR3 sequence is 14 residues long. V was clipped by 8 bases and J by 4 bases; unmatched bases: 11. CDR1 and CDR2 from the germline V gene are SQVTM and ANQGSEA. For the CDR3, the DNA is TGCAGCCATAGGTGGGGGACAGGGTCCACTGAAGCTTTCTTT. Translating gives CSHRWGTGSTEAFF.

Only a few counts were recorded for this clonotype. The chain employs TRBV5-6 and TRBJ2-5; 8 bases are shared with TRBD2. Near its end, the DNA agrees better with TRBJ2-1, so the J call may be wrong. This CDR3 region has 15 residues. CDR1 is SGHDT, CDR2 YYEEEE, per germline. CDR3 nucleotides: TGTGCCAGCAGCTCCCTGACGGGGGGGCCTTATGAGCAGTTCTTC. This codes for CASSSLTGGPYEQFF.

The V gene is TRBV5-1, the J gene TRBJ2-7, with D possibly being TRBD1 or TRBD2 (5 bases each). CDR3 length equals 14 residues. V was cut by 0 bases and J by 5 bases, with 12 bases left in between. Germline-derived CDR1 and CDR2 are SGHRS and YFSETQ. The CDR3 sequence is CASSLETGTHEQYF. Written as DNA, the CDR3 is TGCGCCAGCAGCTTGGAAACGGGGACGCACGAGCAGTACTTC.

This clonotype was detected once. The chain couples TRBV20-1 to TRBJ2-1, with 8 bases that match TRBD1. The V segment lost 4 bases and the J segment 6 bases; nucleotides outside the gene matches: 5. The CDR3 length is 13 residues. The germline V gene encodes CDR1 DFQATT and CDR2 SNEGSKA (reference sequence). CDR3 protein: CSATGTGSNEQFF. The CDR3 DNA reads TGCAGTGCTACTGGGACAGGATCCAATGAGCAGTTCTTC.

The rearrangement joins TRBV7-2 to TRBJ2-2; maybe TRBD1 (5 bases). From germline, CDR1 is SGHTA and CDR2 FQGNSA. V was pared by 8 bases and J by 1 base, with 14 bases between. The CDR3 is made up of 15 amino acids. The CDR3 spells CASRRAGMNTGELFF. The DNA of the CDR3 is TGTGCCAGCCGCCGTGCAGGGATGAACACCGGGGAGCTGTTTTTT.

This clonotype was seen many times. This chain links TRBV27 with TRBJ2-6; no definite D call. The CDR3 spans 13 residues. Trimming removed 2 bases from V and 2 bases from J, with 1 base in between. From germline, CDR1 is MNHEY and CDR2 SMNVEV (reference sequence). In DNA, the CDR3 is TGTGCCAGCAGTTTAACTGGGGCCAACGTCCTGACTTTC. It is translated as CASSLTGANVLTF.

This chain joins TRBV7-8 and TRBJ2-5; TRBD2 agrees at 11 bases. This CDR3 is 18 amino acids long. V lost 6 bases to trimming and J lost 4 bases; unmatched junction nucleotides: 16. Germline lookup yields CDR1 SGHVS and CDR2 FQNEAQ. The CDR3 loop reads CASSFQGLAGGLPETQYF. As DNA, the CDR3 is TGTGCCAGCAGTTTTCAAGGTCTAGCGGGGGGTCTTCCAGAGACCCAGTACTTC.